Given below is one T cell receptor (beta chain) in context. Autoimmune disease history or systemic immunosuppression excluded patients. Sequencing was performed with immunoSEQ multiplex PCR; in TCRdb, only in-frame clones are kept and a portion is missing. This table has about 100,000 clones, over 75% appearing once. The source of the sample is a study of OX40 agonist ivuxolimab in advanced cancers. CDR1 SQVTM and CDR2 ANQGSEA come from the germline V gene. Germline trimming cut 3 bases from V and 4 bases from J; bases unmatched to any gene: 8. This CDR3 is 15 amino acids long. This sequence originates from an adult with an advanced solid tumor such as melanoma, head and neck, liver or kidney cancer. The sequencing used CD4+ or CD8+ T cells sorted from blood, collected in a trial of the OX40 agonist ivuxolimab. This rearrangement joins TRBV29-1 to TRBJ2-2; 7 bases match TRBD2. The CDR3: CSVDGGRGSTGELFF. DNA of the CDR3: TGCAGCGTTGATGGCGGGAGAGGGAGCACCGGGGAGCTGTTTTTT.